This T cell receptor beta chain was sequenced during a study of T cell changes during pregnancy in multiple sclerosis (dated by TCRdb to about 2019). Turning to the overall study: Changes in the T cell repertoire over the course of pregnancy were examined in this study in women with multiple sclerosis.

Worth noting for this clone: The specificity of this receptor is unknown. Base qualities are not at hand, and no much larger clone is one base apart.

Measured from the cysteine to the phenylalanine, the CDR3 is 14 residues long. The entry retains the CDR3 DNA only, 42 bases that are in frame from base 1. Trimming takes 7 bases from V and 1 base from J, and the germline ends sit 13 bases apart. The germline V gene specifies MNHEY as CDR1 and SVGAGI as CDR2. Library preparation used the immunoSEQ multiplex PCR assay. TCRdb retrieved this table from immuneACCESS and kept in-frame rearrangements only. Not all clones are present; in checked studies, unresolved V genes account for under half, and no reason is known for the remainder. This sample comprises tens of thousands of clones, approximately 89% of them detected only once. Over 2% of the sample is in the top ten clones.

The material was peripheral blood, obtained in the first trimester of pregnancy. The clonotype comes from a female donor with multiple sclerosis, enrolled in a pregnancy study. The sequence is built from TRBV6-5 and TRBJ1-1; TRBD1 is a weak D gene call, 6 bases matching. The CDR3 region has the sequence CASNPPTGNTEAFF. The DNA sequence reads TGTGCCAGCAACCCCCCGACAGGGAACACTGAAGCTTTCTTT.